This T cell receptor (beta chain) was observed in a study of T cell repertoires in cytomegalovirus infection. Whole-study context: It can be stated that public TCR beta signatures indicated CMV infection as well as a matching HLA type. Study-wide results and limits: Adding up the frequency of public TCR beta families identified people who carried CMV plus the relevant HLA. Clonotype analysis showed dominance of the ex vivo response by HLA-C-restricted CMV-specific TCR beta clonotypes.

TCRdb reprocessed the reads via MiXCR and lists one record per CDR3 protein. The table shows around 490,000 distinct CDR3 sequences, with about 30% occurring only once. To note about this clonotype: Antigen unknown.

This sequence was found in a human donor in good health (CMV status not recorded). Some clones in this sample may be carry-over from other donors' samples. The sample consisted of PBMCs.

The CDR3 loop reads CASRKDLGTSGGGNTQYF. As DNA, the CDR3 is TGTGCCAGCAGGAAAGATCTCGGGACTAGCGGCGGCGGGAATACGCAGTATTTT. V and J are TRBV27 and TRBJ2-3; TRBD2 matches at 11 bases. This CDR3 has 18 amino acids. Germline lookup yields CDR1 MNHEY and CDR2 SMNVEV (reference sequence). V was pared by 6 bases and J by 7 bases, with 18 bases of the junction left unmatched.